Following are 30 T cell receptor beta chains from one sample sequenced in a study of human T cells and chemical hapten exposure. Each CDR3 protein is one row after TCRdb ran MiXCR on the RACE reads. Of under 100,000 distinct CDR3 sequences in the sample, 8.5% were seen once. Time point indicated: pre-sensitization, week 0. Regarding treatment: therapeutic diphenylcyclopropenone sensitization with weekly scalp DPC. Sample: whole blood, taken in connection with sensitization to the hapten diphenylcyclopropenone (DPC). The receptors here all came from a man in his forties or fifties with alopecia areata. Some clones in this sample may be carry-over from other donors' samples.

This clonotype turned up a few times. J is TRBJ2-1 and V is TRBV6-1; the D gene is possibly TRBD1 (6 bases). Trimming took 9 bases from V and 7 from J, leaving 19 bases between them. Germline CDR1 and CDR2: MNHNS and SASEGT. The CDR3 runs 14 residues. The CDR3 bases are TGTGCCAGAAAACAGGGTAGGACGGGAAATGAGCAGTTCTTC. This sequence encodes CARKQGRTGNEQFF.

This clonotype showed up many times. The chain couples TRBV7-9 to TRBJ2-3; TRBD2 agrees at 11 bases. V lost 2 bases, J lost 3 bases, and 10 bases stayed unmatched. This CDR3 region has 18 residues. Germline V lookup: CDR1 SEHNR, CDR2 FQNEAQ (reference sequence). This chain's CDR3 is CASSLWLAGGVRTDTQYF. As DNA, the CDR3 is TGTGCCAGCAGCTTATGGCTAGCGGGAGGAGTGAGGACAGATACGCAGTATTTT.

This clonotype was detected a few times. The chain combines TRBV27 with TRBJ2-3; 10 bases match TRBD1. Trimming removed 5 bases from V and 5 bases from J; junction bases left unmatched: 22. The CDR3 extends over 20 amino acids. Germline CDR1 and CDR2: MNHEY and SMNVEV (reference sequence). The CDR3 coding sequence is TGTGCCAGCAGTCCCACCTTCTTAACTGGGACAGGGGCTTTTAAAGATACGCAGTATTTT. It is translated as CASSPTFLTGTGAFKDTQYF.

The rearrangement links TRBV28 to TRBJ2-7; tentatively, D is TRBD1 (5 bases). V lost 0 bases, J lost 2 bases, and 5 bases lay in between. CDR3 length: 13 amino acids. Per the germline V gene, CDR1 is MDHEN and CDR2 is SYDVKM. CDR3: CASSLWTAYEQYF. CDR3 in DNA: TGTGCCAGCAGTTTATGGACAGCCTACGAGCAGTACTTC.

This clonotype was detected once. A much larger clone differs from this one at a single base, so this may be a read error. The chain is built from TRBV4-3 and TRBJ1-2; tentative D call: TRBD1 (6 bases). V was cut by 3 bases and J by 3 bases, with 32 bases left in between. The CDR3 totals 21 residues. Germline CDR1 LGHNA, CDR2 YSLEER. The chain's CDR3 is CASSHLIGGLIRDKEYYGYTF. The CDR3, as DNA: TGCGCCAGCAGCCATCTCATTGGGGGGCTGATCCGGGACAAGGAGTACTATGGCTACACCTTC.

This chain connects TRBV19 to TRBJ2-2; 9 nucleotides agree with TRBD2. This CDR3 contains 16 residues. The germline V gene has CDR1 LNHDA and CDR2 SQIVND (reference sequence). The junction had 2 bases not matched to a gene; V was cut back by 1 base and J by 2 bases. The CDR3, as DNA: TGTGCCAGTAGTATAGGACTAGCGGCCAACACCGGGGAGCTGTTTTTT. It translates to CASSIGLAANTGELFF.

This clonotype was recorded at least ten times. The chain joins TRBV29-1 to TRBJ1-1, with D possibly TRBD1 on 5 matching bases. Germline loops: CDR1 SQVTM, CDR2 ANQGSEA. The CDR3 has 13 residues. The germline V and J ends were trimmed by 3 bases and 0 bases, with 8 bases remaining between them. The CDR3 loop is CSVDQGVNTEAFF. The CDR3 DNA sequence: TGCAGCGTTGATCAGGGAGTGAACACTGAAGCTTTCTTT.

Many counts were recorded for this clonotype. This rearrangement joins TRBV7-9 to TRBJ1-4; the D is unclear. V lost 4 bases to trimming and J lost 6 bases, with 9 bases between them. Per germline, CDR1 SEHNR and CDR2 FQNEAQ (reference sequence). The CDR3 totals 13 residues. CDR3 nucleotides: TGTGCCAGCAGCTCCCAACGGGATGAAAAACTGTTTTTT. Translated: CASSSQRDEKLFF.

The chain recombines TRBV6-2 or TRBV6-3 with TRBJ1-2; TRBD1 matches at 9 bases. In germline, CDR1 is MNHEY, CDR2 SVGEGT. V lost 8 bases to trimming and J lost 4 bases; unmatched junction nucleotides: 8. This CDR3 spans 14 amino acids. The CDR3 loop reads CASAVGTGPYGYTF. As DNA, the CDR3 is TGTGCCAGCGCCGTGGGGACAGGGCCCTATGGCTACACCTTC.

This clonotype has just a few counts. The chain uses TRBV12-3 or TRBV12-4 and TRBJ2-1; D perhaps matches TRBD2 (6 bases). Trimming removed 5 bases from V and 8 bases from J, with 19 bases in between. The CDR3 is 15 residues long. CDR3 in DNA: TGTGCCAGCAGTCCTCCGGGACTGGCACGAGATGAGCAGTTCTTC. This sequence encodes CASSPPGLARDEQFF.

Many counts were recorded for this clonotype. The chain joins TRBV9 to TRBJ1-6, with unresolved D. Germline CDR1 reads SGDLS; CDR2 reads YYNGEE. The CDR3 totals 14 residues. The ends were cut back, 0 bases at V and 7 bases at J, with 8 bases in the middle. CDR3 DNA: TGTGCCAGCAGCGTAGGGCAGGTCAATTCACCCCTCCACTTT. The encoded protein is CASSVGQVNSPLHF.

The chain recombines TRBV25-1 with TRBJ2-6; TRBD2 is a possible D gene (5 bases). V lost 7 bases, J lost 1 base, and 14 bases lay in between. This CDR3 has 16 amino acids. The V gene's germline CDR1 is MGHDK and CDR2 SYGVNS. CDR3 amino acids: CASTQGGSSGANVLTF. CDR3 bases: TGTGCCAGCACCCAAGGAGGTTCTTCTGGGGCCAACGTCCTGACTTTC.

V and J are TRBV2 and TRBJ1-6; D unresolved. V was pared by 7 bases and J by 7 bases, with 17 bases between. This CDR3 comprises 15 residues. Germline V lookup: CDR1 SNHLY, CDR2 FYNNEI. The chain's CDR3 is CASISTGVYNSPLHF. The CDR3 DNA reads as TGTGCCAGCATCTCCACTGGAGTATACAATTCACCCCTCCACTTT. Supplemented by reference TRBV2 and TRBJ1-6, the full variable domain reads EPEVTQTPSHQVTQMGQEVILRCVPISNHLYFYWYRQILGQKVEFLVSFYNNEISEKSEIFDDQFSVERPDGSNFTLKIRSTKLEDSAMYFCASISTGVYNSPLHFGNGTRLTVT.

The chain employs TRBV20-1 and TRBJ2-7; 7 nucleotides align to TRBD2. After removal of 5 bases from V and 1 base from J, the junction contained 8 bases not matched to a gene. The CDR3 runs to 14 residues. Germline CDR1 DFQATT, CDR2 SNEGSKA (reference sequence). The DNA of the CDR3 is TGCAGTGCTCCCGGGACTACTACATCCTACGAGCAGTACTTC. Encoded protein: CSAPGTTTSYEQYF.

This clonotype was found many times. As DNA, the CDR3 is TGTGCCAGCAGCTTTGCGGAAGCGGGACCCTACGAGCAGTACTTC. Protein product: CASSFAEAGPYEQYF. The chain employs TRBV11-1 and TRBJ2-7; TRBD2 aligns across 7 bases. The CDR3 sequence is 15 residues long. Germline V gives CDR1 SGHAT, CDR2 FQDESV (reference sequence). With 3 bases clipped from V and 2 bases from J, the junction kept 7 bases outside the gene matches. Supplemented by reference TRBV11-1 and TRBJ2-7, the full variable domain reads EAEVAQSPRYKITEKSQAVAFWCDPISGHATLYWYRQILGQGPELLVQFQDESVVDDSQLPKDRFSAERLKGVDSTLKIQPAELGDSAMYLCASSFAEAGPYEQYFGPGTRLTVT.

This clonotype was observed many times. The rearrangement joins TRBV12-3 or TRBV12-4 to TRBJ1-4; TRBD1 is a possible D gene (5 bases). The CDR3 runs to 17 residues. V shed 6 bases and J shed 3 bases, with 20 bases lying between them. CDR3: CASRSRRFEGSNEKLFF. The CDR3 region has the DNA TGTGCCAGCAGAAGCCGGAGGTTTGAGGGGTCTAATGAAAAACTGTTTTTT.

This clonotype has only a few counts. The chain combines TRBV18 with TRBJ1-1; 7 nucleotides match TRBD1. This CDR3 has 15 amino acids. The V gene's germline CDR1 is KGHSH and CDR2 LQKENI. V shed 1 base, J shed 5 bases, and the junction held 7 bases outside the gene matches. The CDR3 region has the DNA TGTGCCAGCTCACCACGACAGGGTGGATTTACTGAAGCTTTCTTT. The encoded protein is CASSPRQGGFTEAFF.

The chain combines TRBV6-2 or TRBV6-3 with TRBJ2-7; 10 nucleotides line up with TRBD2. This CDR3 spans 12 amino acids. Germline V gives CDR1 MNHEY, CDR2 SVGEGT. Unmatched junction bases numbered 1, after V lost 4 bases and J lost 7 bases. The CDR3 loop reads CASSLLAGEQYV. CDR3 coding DNA: TGTGCCAGCAGTTTACTAGCGGGAGAGCAGTACGTC.

This clonotype was found a few times. The rearrangement uses TRBV6-2 or TRBV6-3 and TRBJ1-1; 9 bases fit TRBD1. The germline V gene has CDR1 MNHEY and CDR2 SVGEGT. The CDR3 extends over 14 amino acids. V was clipped by 8 bases and J by 5 bases; unmatched bases: 9. CDR3 DNA sequence: TGTGCCAGCCTCCTACAGGGGGCGATTACTGAAGCTTTCTTT. Its translation: CASLLQGAITEAFF.

This chain links TRBV10-3 with TRBJ2-5, with D maybe TRBD2 (6 bases). This CDR3 has 15 amino acids. Trimming removed 3 bases at V and 4 bases at J, with 15 bases between. Looked up from germline, CDR1 is ENHRY and CDR2 is SYGVKD. In nucleotides, the CDR3 is TGTGCCATCAGTGACGCCAAAACTAGCCCAGAGACCCAGTACTTC. This translates into CAISDAKTSPETQYF.

The chain has TRBV28 and TRBJ2-1; TRBD2 agrees at 8 bases. Per germline, CDR1 MDHEN and CDR2 SYDVKM. CDR3 size: 14 residues. V shed 5 bases and J 2 bases; nucleotides not matched to a gene: 2. CDR3 in amino acids: CASSISGAYNEQFF. The DNA of the CDR3 is TGTGCCAGCAGTATTAGCGGGGCCTACAATGAGCAGTTCTTC. The full variable domain, rest sourced from reference TRBV28 and TRBJ2-1, is DVKVTQSSRYLVKRTGEKVFLECVQDMDHENMFWYRQDPGLGLRLIYFSYDVKMKEKGDIPEGYSVSREKKERFSLILESASTNQTSMYLCASSISGAYNEQFFGPGTRLTVL.

Ten or more counts support this clonotype. The chain's CDR3 is CASSVGTGNGPQHF. CDR3 nucleotide sequence: TGTGCCAGCAGTGTCGGGACAGGGAATGGGCCCCAGCATTTT. The J gene is TRBJ1-5, the V gene TRBV6-1; TRBD1 matches 9 bases. Germline CDR1 MNHNS, CDR2 SASEGT. CDR3 length equals 14 residues. The junction had 7 bases not matched to a gene; V was cut back by 4 bases and J by 9 bases.

This clonotype was counted at least ten times. V usage is TRBV28 and J usage is TRBJ1-5, with TRBD1 identical over 9 bases. V lost 5 bases and J lost 1; bases outside the gene matches: 6. The CDR3 contains 16 residues. CDR1 and CDR2 (germline): MDHEN, SYDVKM. The CDR3, as DNA: TGTGCCAGCAGTCCATTGGACAGGGGAAGCAATCAGCCCCAGCATTTT. This gives the protein CASSPLDRGSNQPQHF.

This clonotype was seen ten or more times. The rearrangement links TRBV20-1 to TRBJ2-7, with 8 bases fitting TRBD2. Germline loops: CDR1 DFQATT, CDR2 SNEGSKA (reference sequence). V shed 1 base, J shed 4 bases, and the junction held 3 bases outside the gene matches. The CDR3 has 13 amino acids. This chain's CDR3 is CSARAGGPYEQYF. CDR3 sequence (DNA): TGCAGTGCTAGAGCGGGAGGGCCGTACGAGCAGTACTTC.

Notes on this clonotype: With a much larger clone just one base away, this may be a read error. This rearrangement joins TRBV6-2 or TRBV6-3 to TRBJ2-1; D could derive from TRBD1 or TRBD2 (5 bases each). Germline CDR1 and CDR2: MNHEY and SVGEGT. Trimming removed 8 bases at V and 13 bases at J, with 12 bases between. The CDR3 contains 10 residues. CDR3 sequence (DNA): TGTGCCAGCGGACTGACAGATCAGTTCTTC. As protein: CASGLTDQFF.

This clonotype was seen ten or more times. The rearrangement uses TRBV7-2 and TRBJ1-3; weak D call: TRBD1 (5 bases). This CDR3 is 17 amino acids long. CDR1 and CDR2 from the germline V gene are SGHTA and FQGNSA. V was clipped by 2 bases and J by 0 bases, with 14 bases between them. DNA of the CDR3: TGTGCCAGCAGCTTATGGGGCGGACTCAGCTCTGGAAACACCATATATTTT. This sequence encodes CASSLWGGLSSGNTIYF.

This clonotype was counted many times. The chain employs TRBV30 and TRBJ1-2; weak D call: TRBD1 (5 bases). The CDR3 consists of 14 residues. The ends were cut back, 4 bases at V and 2 bases at J, with 14 bases in the middle. Germline loops: CDR1 GTSNPN, CDR2 SVGIG (reference sequence). The CDR3 bases are TGTGCCTGGATTCGGGGCCCCCAAAACTATGGCTACACCTTC. Protein sequence: CAWIRGPQNYGYTF.

This clonotype was seen ten or more times. The chain employs TRBV5-1 and TRBJ2-5; 14 nucleotides line up with TRBD2. Germline assignment: CDR1 SGHRS and CDR2 YFSETQ. V gave up 4 bases and J gave up 3 bases; unmatched junction bases: 8. This CDR3 comprises 17 residues. DNA for the CDR3: TGCGCCAGCAGCACAGGACTAGCGGGAGGCGTGGAAGAGACCCAGTACTTC. Translating it yields CASSTGLAGGVEETQYF. The full variable domain, completed using reference TRBV5-1 and TRBJ2-5, is KAGVTQTPRYLIKTRGQQVTLSCSPISGHRSVSWYQQTPGQGLQFLFEYFSETQRNKGNFPGRFSGRQFSNSRSEMNVSTLELGDSALYLCASSTGLAGGVEETQYFGPGTRLLVL.

This clonotype was found many times. As DNA, the CDR3 is TGCAGTGCTGCCACGGGACTAGCGGGCCGCACAGATACGCAGTATTTT. As protein: CSAATGLAGRTDTQYF. The chain couples TRBV20-1 to TRBJ2-3; 12 nucleotides agree with TRBD2. The CDR3 extends over 16 amino acids. Trimming removed 5 bases from V and 1 base from J; junction bases left unmatched: 7. Germline CDR1 is DFQATT and CDR2 is SNEGSKA (reference sequence).

The V and J genes are TRBV24-1 and TRBJ1-2; D is unresolved. This CDR3 contains 14 residues. Trimming left V 2 bases short and J 4 bases short, with 10 bases between. The germline CDR1 and CDR2 sequences are KGHDR and SFDVKD. For the CDR3, the DNA is TGTGCCACCAGTGATTCGGCCACCGGCTATGGCTACACCTTC. It is translated as CATSDSATGYGYTF.